This record covers a single TCR beta chain. Losses at the gene ends were 5 bases for V and 4 bases for J; bases not matched to a gene: 8. Germline V gives CDR1 SGHAT, CDR2 FQNNGV. This CDR3 has 15 residues. The sample is drawn from a study of blood T cell repertoires in COVID-19. Study context: Some COVID-19 samples were acute and others convalescent; all came from the United States, Italy and Spain. From T cells, B-cell-depleted T cells, or PBMCs came the material, which was cDNA or gDNA.

In the authors' workflow: Researchers report that nucleated cell counts were estimated from reference gene primer amplification. This table comes from immunoSEQ multiplex PCR, and its TCRdb copy is limited to in-frame clones, with some not included. Clone size and V and J calls were adopted from that table, with D and trimming inferred from the DNA. The profile covers 150,000 or so clones, with 75% to 90% appearing a single time and around 45% taken by the ten largest. The gene calls are TRBV11-2 and TRBJ2-5, with 9 bases lining up with TRBD1. The specimen sequenced was peripheral blood. The clonotype was recovered from a human donor in a cohort sampled during active COVID-19. CDR3 amino acids: CASSETADRGETQYF. CDR3 DNA sequence: TGTGCCAGCAGCGAAACCGCGGACAGGGGAGAGACCCAGTACTTC.